This T cell receptor (beta chain) was sequenced during a study of cytomegalovirus exposure and HLA in healthy donors. Notes on the study in general: Upon later analysis, HLA-associated TCR beta chains proved more clonally expanded than other, equally common chains.

The CDR3 runs 16 residues. Per the germline V gene, CDR1 is SGDLS and CDR2 is YYNGEE. The germline V and J ends were trimmed by 0 bases and 5 bases, with 14 bases remaining between them. The PCR had 60 Vbeta and 13 Jbeta primers. The data were produced by immunoSEQ multiplex PCR, yet TCRdb's version contains in-frame clones alone and is incomplete. This sample's clone table lists about 25,000 clones. Regarding this clone: Its antigen is unidentified.

The TCR sequence derives from a male donor in good health and CMV-seropositive. Sequenced sample: PBMCs. The chain has TRBV9 and TRBJ1-4, with a weak D call TRBD1 (6 bases). CDR3 coding DNA: TGTGCCAGCAGCGTAGAGGGGGGGAGCATAAATGAAAAACTGTTTTTT. This sequence encodes CASSVEGGSINEKLFF.